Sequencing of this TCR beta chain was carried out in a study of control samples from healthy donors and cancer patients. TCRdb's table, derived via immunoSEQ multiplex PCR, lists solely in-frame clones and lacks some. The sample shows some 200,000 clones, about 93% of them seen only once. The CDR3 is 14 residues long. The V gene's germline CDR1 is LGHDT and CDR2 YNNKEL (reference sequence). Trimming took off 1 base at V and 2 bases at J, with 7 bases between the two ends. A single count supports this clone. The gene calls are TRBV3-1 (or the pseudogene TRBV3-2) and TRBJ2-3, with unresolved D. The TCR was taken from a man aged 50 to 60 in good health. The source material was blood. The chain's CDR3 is CASSQGAHTDTQYF. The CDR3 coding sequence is TGTGCCAGCAGCCAAGGAGCGCACACAGATACGCAGTATTTT.